This T cell receptor beta chain was observed in a study of T cell responses to AZD1222 COVID-19 vaccine. Germline V gene lookup returns CDR1 SGHNT and CDR2 YENEEA. V lost 1 base, J lost 2 bases, and 6 bases lay in between. This CDR3 has 14 amino acids. Sequenced by immunoSEQ multiplex PCR; TCRdb stores in-frame clones only, minus some. The table has 120,000 to 150,000 clones, approximately 85% seen once; the top ten hold around 5%. V usage is TRBV11-3 and J usage is TRBJ2-1; unclear D gene. The origin of this receptor is an adult who received the MenACWY meningococcal vaccine as a control. Source: peripheral blood, taken 28 days after the second dose of the MenACWY control vaccine. The CDR3: CASSLAGTYNEQFF. CDR3 nucleotides: TGTGCCAGCAGCTTAGCGGGCACCTACAATGAGCAGTTCTTC.